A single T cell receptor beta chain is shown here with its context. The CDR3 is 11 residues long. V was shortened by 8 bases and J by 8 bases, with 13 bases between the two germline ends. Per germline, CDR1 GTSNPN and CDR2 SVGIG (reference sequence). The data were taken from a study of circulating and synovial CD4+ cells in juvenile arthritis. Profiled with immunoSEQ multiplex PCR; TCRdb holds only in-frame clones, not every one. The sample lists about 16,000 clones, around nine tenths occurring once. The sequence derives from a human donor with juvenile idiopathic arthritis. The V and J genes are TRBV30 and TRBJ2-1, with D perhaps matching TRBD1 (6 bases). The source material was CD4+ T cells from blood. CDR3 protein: CAGDRRHEQFF. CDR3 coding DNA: TGTGCCGGTGACAGGCGGCATGAGCAGTTCTTC.